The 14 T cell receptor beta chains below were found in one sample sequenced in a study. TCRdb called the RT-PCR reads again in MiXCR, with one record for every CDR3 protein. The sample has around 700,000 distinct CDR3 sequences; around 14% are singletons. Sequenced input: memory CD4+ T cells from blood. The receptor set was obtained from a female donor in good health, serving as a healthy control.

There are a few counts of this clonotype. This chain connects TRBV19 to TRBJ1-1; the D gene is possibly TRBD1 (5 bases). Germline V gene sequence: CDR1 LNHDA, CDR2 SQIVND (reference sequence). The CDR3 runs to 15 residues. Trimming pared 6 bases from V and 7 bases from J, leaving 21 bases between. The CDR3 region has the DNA TGTGCCAGTAGGGAATATAGTGGGGGTTCGAATGAAGCTTTCTTT. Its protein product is CASREYSGGSNEAFF.

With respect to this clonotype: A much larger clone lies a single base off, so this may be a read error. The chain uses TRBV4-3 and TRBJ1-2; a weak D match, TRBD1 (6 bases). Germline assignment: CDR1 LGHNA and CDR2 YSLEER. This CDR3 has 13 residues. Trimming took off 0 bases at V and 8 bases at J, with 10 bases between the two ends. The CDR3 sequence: CASSQDPGTGYTF. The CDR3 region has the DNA TGCGCCAGCAGCCAAGATCCCGGGACAGGCTACACCTTC.

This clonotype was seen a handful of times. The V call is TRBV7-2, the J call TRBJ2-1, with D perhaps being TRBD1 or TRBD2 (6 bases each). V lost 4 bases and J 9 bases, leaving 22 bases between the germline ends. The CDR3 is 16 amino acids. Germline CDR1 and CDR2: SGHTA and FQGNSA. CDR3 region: CASSSRVGGEGFEQFF. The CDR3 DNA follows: TGTGCCAGCAGCTCTAGGGTGGGGGGCGAGGGTTTTGAGCAGTTCTTC.

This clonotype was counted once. In DNA, the CDR3 is TGCAGTGCTAGGGACCGCCGACTAGCGGGATACAATGAGCAGTTCTTC. It encodes CSARDRRLAGYNEQFF. V and J are TRBV20-1 and TRBJ2-1, with 11 positions matching TRBD2. The CDR3 totals 16 residues. Unmatched junction bases numbered 8, after V lost 3 bases and J lost 4 bases. Germline V gives CDR1 DFQATT, CDR2 SNEGSKA (reference sequence).

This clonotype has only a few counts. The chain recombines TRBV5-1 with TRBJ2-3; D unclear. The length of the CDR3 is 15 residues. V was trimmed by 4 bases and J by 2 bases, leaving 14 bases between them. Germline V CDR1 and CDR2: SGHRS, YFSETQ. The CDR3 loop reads CASSLDGANTDTQYF. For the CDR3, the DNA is TGCGCCAGCAGCCTCGACGGAGCTAACACAGATACGCAGTATTTT.

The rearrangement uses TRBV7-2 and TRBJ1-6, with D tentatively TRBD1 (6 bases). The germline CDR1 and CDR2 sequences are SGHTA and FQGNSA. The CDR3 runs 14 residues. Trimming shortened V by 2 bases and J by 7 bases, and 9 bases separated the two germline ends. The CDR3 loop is CASSLNRDNSPLHF. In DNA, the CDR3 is TGTGCCAGCAGCTTAAACAGGGACAATTCACCCCTCCACTTT.

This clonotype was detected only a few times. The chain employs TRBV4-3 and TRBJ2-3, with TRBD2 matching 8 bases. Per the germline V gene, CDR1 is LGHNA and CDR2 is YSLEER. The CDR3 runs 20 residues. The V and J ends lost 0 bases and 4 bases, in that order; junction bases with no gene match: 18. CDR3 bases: TGCGCCAGCAGCCAAGATTATCGGCCCAGCGGGAGTCTGTTGGCAGATACGCAGTATTTT. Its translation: CASSQDYRPSGSLLADTQYF.

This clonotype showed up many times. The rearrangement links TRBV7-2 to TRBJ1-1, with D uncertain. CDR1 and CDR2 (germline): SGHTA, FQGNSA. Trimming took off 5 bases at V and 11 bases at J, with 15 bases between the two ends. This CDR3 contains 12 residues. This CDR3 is CASSRAYTQAFF. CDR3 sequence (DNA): TGTGCCAGCAGCCGAGCCTACACCCAGGCTTTCTTT.

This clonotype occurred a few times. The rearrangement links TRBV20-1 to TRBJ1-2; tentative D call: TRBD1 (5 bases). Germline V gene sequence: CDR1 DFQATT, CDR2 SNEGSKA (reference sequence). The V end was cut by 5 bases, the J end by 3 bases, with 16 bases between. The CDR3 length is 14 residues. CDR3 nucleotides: TGCAGTGCTGATCCCGGGGGATGGGACTATGGCTACACCTTC. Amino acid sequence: CSADPGGWDYGYTF.

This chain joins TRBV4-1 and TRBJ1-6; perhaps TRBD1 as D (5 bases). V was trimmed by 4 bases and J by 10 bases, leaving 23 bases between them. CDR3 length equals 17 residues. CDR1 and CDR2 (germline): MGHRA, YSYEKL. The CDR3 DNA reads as TGCGCCAGCAGCCTGCTTGGGGGGTCGGCCCCGAAGTCACCCCTCCACTTT. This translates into CASSLLGGSAPKSPLHF.

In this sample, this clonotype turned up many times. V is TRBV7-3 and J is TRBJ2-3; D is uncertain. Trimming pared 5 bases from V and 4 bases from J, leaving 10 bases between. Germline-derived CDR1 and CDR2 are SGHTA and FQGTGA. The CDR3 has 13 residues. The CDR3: CASSPSGPDTQYF. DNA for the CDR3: TGTGCCAGCAGCCCCTCGGGCCCAGATACGCAGTATTTT. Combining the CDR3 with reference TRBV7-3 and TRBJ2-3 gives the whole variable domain GAGVSQTPSNKVTEKGKYVELRCDPISGHTALYWYRQSLGQGPEFLIYFQGTGAADDSGLPNDRFFAVRPEGSVSTLKIQRTERGDSAVYLCASSPSGPDTQYFGPGTRLTVL.

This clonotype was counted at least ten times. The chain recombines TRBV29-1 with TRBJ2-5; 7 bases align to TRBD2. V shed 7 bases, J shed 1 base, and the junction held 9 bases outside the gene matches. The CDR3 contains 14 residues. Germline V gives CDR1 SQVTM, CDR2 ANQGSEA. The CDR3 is CSAGEGPAQETQYF. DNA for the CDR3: TGCAGCGCTGGGGAGGGGCCAGCCCAAGAGACCCAGTACTTC.

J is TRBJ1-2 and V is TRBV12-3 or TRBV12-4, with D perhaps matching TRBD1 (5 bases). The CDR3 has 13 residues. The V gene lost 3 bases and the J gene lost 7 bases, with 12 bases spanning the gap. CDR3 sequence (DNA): TGTGCCAGCAGTTTGGGCAGGGTGACTGGCTACACCTTC. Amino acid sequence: CASSLGRVTGYTF.

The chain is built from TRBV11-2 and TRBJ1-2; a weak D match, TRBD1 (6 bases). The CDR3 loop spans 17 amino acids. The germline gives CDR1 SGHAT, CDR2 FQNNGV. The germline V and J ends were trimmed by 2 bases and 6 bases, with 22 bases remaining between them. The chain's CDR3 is CASSLNVAGGVGHGYTF. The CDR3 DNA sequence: TGTGCCAGCAGCTTAAATGTCGCCGGGGGCGTAGGCCATGGCTACACCTTC.